These T cell receptor beta chains were read from a single sample in a study of T-cell memory formation after mild COVID-19. TCRdb analysed the 5' RACE reads with MiXCR anew, one entry per CDR3 protein. The sample has tens of thousands of distinct CDR3 sequences; 12% are singletons. The sample comprised PBMCs or a T cell subset sorted from them (not recorded which). Source of these receptors: a man aged 18 to 30 who had mild COVID-19 (a few samples of this study predate the infection). Cell type and time point are not known. Both conserved end residues are part of each CDR3. D genes are given only for firm matches. The listing skips clone size in some rows; elsewhere it reads once, few, many or a size class.

V gene: TRBV24-1; J gene: TRBJ1-4; D gene: .; clone size: many; CDR3 DNA: TGTGCCACCAGTGATTTGTTTGAAAAACTGTTTTTT; CDR3 protein: CATSDLFEKLFF
V gene: TRBV18; J gene: TRBJ1-2; D gene: .; clone size: many; CDR3 DNA: TGTGCCAGCTCACCCGGACAGTGGGGTTTCACCTTC; CDR3 protein: CASSPGQWGFTF
V gene: TRBV11-1; J gene: TRBJ1-2; D gene: .; clone size: few; CDR3 DNA: TGTGCCAGCAGCTTAAGTGCTAACTATGGCTACACCTTC; CDR3 protein: CASSLSANYGYTF
V gene: TRBV3-1; J gene: TRBJ2-5; D gene: .; clone size: .; CDR3 DNA: TGTGCCAGCAGCCAAGAACCTAGAGAGGAGACCCAGTACTTC; CDR3 protein: CASSQEPREETQYF
V gene: TRBV6-5; J gene: TRBJ2-1; D gene: TRBD2; clone size: few; CDR3 DNA: TGTGCCAGCACCCCCCGGCGGGGGGCCTACAATGAGCAGTTCTTC; CDR3 protein: CASTPRRGAYNEQFF
V gene: TRBV5-4; J gene: TRBJ1-2; D gene: .; clone size: few; CDR3 DNA: TGTGCCAGCAGCTTATGGGGAAATGGCTACACCTTC; CDR3 protein: CASSLWGNGYTF
V gene: TRBV29-1; J gene: TRBJ1-1; D gene: .; clone size: .; CDR3 DNA: TGCAGCGTTGACAGGCGGATGAACACTGAAGCTTTCTTT; CDR3 protein: CSVDRRMNTEAFF
V gene: TRBV24-1; J gene: TRBJ2-3; D gene: .; clone size: few; CDR3 DNA: TGTGCCACCAGTGATCCGCCGCGGGATACGCAGTATTTT; CDR3 protein: CATSDPPRDTQYF
V gene: TRBV4-1; J gene: TRBJ2-2; D gene: .; clone size: many; CDR3 DNA: TGCGCCAGCAGGAGTTATGGGGGGCTCAACACCGGGGAGCTGTTTTTT; CDR3 protein: CASRSYGGLNTGELFF
V gene: TRBV5-4; J gene: TRBJ1-4; D gene: .; clone size: .; CDR3 DNA: TGTGCCAGCAGCTTACGGACGGCGCTTAATGAAAAACTGTTTTTT; CDR3 protein: CASSLRTALNEKLFF
V gene: TRBV5-1; J gene: TRBJ1-3; D gene: .; clone size: .; CDR3 DNA: TGCGCCAGCAGCTTGGGGGCTGGAAACACCATATATTTT; CDR3 protein: CASSLGAGNTIYF
V gene: TRBV6-5; J gene: TRBJ2-5; D gene: .; clone size: .; CDR3 DNA: TGTGCCAGCAGTTATGAGGGCTATCAAGAGACCCAGTACTTC; CDR3 protein: CASSYEGYQETQYF
V gene: TRBV29-1; J gene: TRBJ2-7; D gene: TRBD2; clone size: .; CDR3 DNA: TGCAGCGTTGAAGATCGGGGGGTGCAGTACTTC; CDR3 protein: CSVEDRGVQYF
V gene: TRBV7-2; J gene: TRBJ1-6; D gene: .; clone size: .; CDR3 DNA: TGTGCCAGCAGCTCAGCCTACGGCCGATCACCCCTCCACTTT; CDR3 protein: CASSSAYGRSPLHF
V gene: TRBV7-3; J gene: TRBJ2-1; D gene: .; clone size: many; CDR3 DNA: TGTGCCAGCAGCTTAGATGGGGGTGAGCAGTTCTTC; CDR3 protein: CASSLDGGEQFF
V gene: TRBV12-3/TRBV12-4; J gene: TRBJ2-7; D gene: .; clone size: .; CDR3 DNA: TGTGCCAGCAGTTTAGACGGAACCTACGAGCAGTACTTC; CDR3 protein: CASSLDGTYEQYF
V gene: TRBV5-1; J gene: TRBJ2-5; D gene: TRBD2; clone size: .; CDR3 DNA: TGCGCCAGCAGCTTGACCCTAGCGGGGAGGTCGGAGACCCAGTACTTC; CDR3 protein: CASSLTLAGRSETQYF
V gene: TRBV12-3/TRBV12-4; J gene: TRBJ2-5; D gene: .; clone size: .; CDR3 DNA: TGTGCCAGCATTAAGGATCGGGAGACCCAGTACTTC; CDR3 protein: CASIKDRETQYF
V gene: TRBV29-1; J gene: TRBJ1-2; D gene: .; clone size: many; CDR3 DNA: TGCAGCGCCTGGAGACAATTCGAGTACACCTTC; CDR3 protein: CSAWRQFEYTF
V gene: TRBV5-1; J gene: TRBJ2-1; D gene: TRBD2; clone size: .; CDR3 DNA: TGCGCCAGCAGCTACACCGGGACTAGCGCCGATGAGCAGTTCTTC; CDR3 protein: CASSYTGTSADEQFF
V gene: TRBV9; J gene: TRBJ2-5; D gene: TRBD2; clone size: few; CDR3 DNA: TGTGCCAGCAGCTCCTATAGCGGGGGCCCCGCGGAGACCCAGTACTTC; CDR3 protein: CASSSYSGGPAETQYF
V gene: TRBV7-9; J gene: TRBJ2-1; D gene: TRBD1; clone size: few; CDR3 DNA: TGTGCCAGCAGTTGGACAGGGGGTACCAACAATGAGCAGTTCTTC; CDR3 protein: CASSWTGGTNNEQFF
V gene: TRBV5-1; J gene: TRBJ2-3; D gene: .; clone size: few; CDR3 DNA: TGCGCCAGCAGCAACCAGGGTTTGGCTAGCACAGATACGCAGTATTTT; CDR3 protein: CASSNQGLASTDTQYF
V gene: TRBV12-3/TRBV12-4; J gene: TRBJ1-1; D gene: .; clone size: .; CDR3 DNA: TGTGCCAGCAGTCCCCGGGCCGGGGGTCACACTGAAGCTTTCTTT; CDR3 protein: CASSPRAGGHTEAFF
V gene: TRBV3-1; J gene: TRBJ2-1; D gene: .; clone size: few; CDR3 DNA: TGTGCCAGCAGCCAATCTGGCCTAACAGTTGAGCAGTTCTTC; CDR3 protein: CASSQSGLTVEQFF
V gene: TRBV29-1; J gene: TRBJ1-1; D gene: .; clone size: few; CDR3 DNA: TGCAGCGTTGAAGGGGCTTCACGGGGGAACACTGAAGCTTTCTTT; CDR3 protein: CSVEGASRGNTEAFF
V gene: TRBV5-1; J gene: TRBJ2-5; D gene: TRBD2; clone size: few; CDR3 DNA: TGCGCCAGCAGCTTGGCCCCTAGCGGGGGGGCTGGGGAGACCCAGTACTTC; CDR3 protein: CASSLAPSGGAGETQYF
V gene: TRBV9; J gene: TRBJ1-1; D gene: TRBD1; clone size: .; CDR3 DNA: TGTGCCAGCAGCGCCCCGGACAGGGGAAACCCTGAAGCTTTCTTT; CDR3 protein: CASSAPDRGNPEAFF
V gene: TRBV6-5; J gene: TRBJ2-1; D gene: TRBD1; clone size: .; CDR3 DNA: TGTGCCAGCCGTTCATCGGACAGGGGCAATGAGCAGTTCTTC; CDR3 protein: CASRSSDRGNEQFF
V gene: TRBV7-2; J gene: TRBJ2-7; D gene: TRBD2; clone size: .; CDR3 DNA: TGTGCCAGCAGCTTAGCGCGGGGGGCGGGGATCGGGGAGCAGTACTTC; CDR3 protein: CASSLARGAGIGEQYF
V gene: TRBV4-3; J gene: TRBJ2-5; D gene: .; clone size: once; CDR3 DNA: TGCGCCATCAGCGGCGAGGCCTGGGGGACCCAGTACTTC; CDR3 protein: CAISGEAWGTQYF
V gene: TRBV7-2; J gene: TRBJ2-1; D gene: TRBD2; clone size: .; CDR3 DNA: TGTGCCAGCAGCGCCGGACTAGCGGGGGGAAATGAGCAGTTCTTC; CDR3 protein: CASSAGLAGGNEQFF
V gene: TRBV6-5; J gene: TRBJ2-7; D gene: TRBD1; clone size: many; CDR3 DNA: TGTGCCAGCAGTTACTCCGGGACAGGGCGCTACGAGCAGTACTTC; CDR3 protein: CASSYSGTGRYEQYF
V gene: TRBV18; J gene: TRBJ1-1; D gene: .; clone size: .; CDR3 DNA: TGTGCCAGCTCCCCGGTTGTTTTAGTGAACACTGAAGCTTTCTTT; CDR3 protein: CASSPVVLVNTEAFF
V gene: TRBV30; J gene: TRBJ1-4; D gene: .; clone size: few; CDR3 DNA: TGTGCCTGGAGTCCGGGACGGCTTTATACTAATGAAAAACTGTTTTTT; CDR3 protein: CAWSPGRLYTNEKLFF
V gene: TRBV12-3/TRBV12-4; J gene: TRBJ2-1; D gene: TRBD2; clone size: .; CDR3 DNA: TGTGCCAGCAGTTACCCCTTTGGAGCGGGGGACTTAAATGAGCAGTTCTTC; CDR3 protein: CASSYPFGAGDLNEQFF
V gene: TRBV20-1; J gene: TRBJ1-5; D gene: .; clone size: .; CDR3 DNA: TGCAGTGCTAGAATGGCACCAAATCAGCCCCAGCATTTT; CDR3 protein: CSARMAPNQPQHF
V gene: TRBV6-5; J gene: TRBJ2-7; D gene: .; clone size: few; CDR3 DNA: TGTGCCAGCACCAACGGGGGCGGGTGGTACTTC; CDR3 protein: CASTNGGGWYF
V gene: TRBV12-3/TRBV12-4; J gene: TRBJ1-2; D gene: .; clone size: .; CDR3 DNA: TGTGCCAGCAGTTTACGACAGTGGAATGGCTACACCTTC; CDR3 protein: CASSLRQWNGYTF
V gene: TRBV5-1; J gene: TRBJ2-3; D gene: .; clone size: many; CDR3 DNA: TGCGCCAGCAGCTTGGGACACCCTAACACAGATACGCAGTATTTT; CDR3 protein: CASSLGHPNTDTQYF
V gene: TRBV7-2; J gene: TRBJ2-1; D gene: TRBD1; clone size: few; CDR3 DNA: TGTGCCAGCAGCACGGGACAGGGTAACTACAATGAGCAGTTCTTC; CDR3 protein: CASSTGQGNYNEQFF